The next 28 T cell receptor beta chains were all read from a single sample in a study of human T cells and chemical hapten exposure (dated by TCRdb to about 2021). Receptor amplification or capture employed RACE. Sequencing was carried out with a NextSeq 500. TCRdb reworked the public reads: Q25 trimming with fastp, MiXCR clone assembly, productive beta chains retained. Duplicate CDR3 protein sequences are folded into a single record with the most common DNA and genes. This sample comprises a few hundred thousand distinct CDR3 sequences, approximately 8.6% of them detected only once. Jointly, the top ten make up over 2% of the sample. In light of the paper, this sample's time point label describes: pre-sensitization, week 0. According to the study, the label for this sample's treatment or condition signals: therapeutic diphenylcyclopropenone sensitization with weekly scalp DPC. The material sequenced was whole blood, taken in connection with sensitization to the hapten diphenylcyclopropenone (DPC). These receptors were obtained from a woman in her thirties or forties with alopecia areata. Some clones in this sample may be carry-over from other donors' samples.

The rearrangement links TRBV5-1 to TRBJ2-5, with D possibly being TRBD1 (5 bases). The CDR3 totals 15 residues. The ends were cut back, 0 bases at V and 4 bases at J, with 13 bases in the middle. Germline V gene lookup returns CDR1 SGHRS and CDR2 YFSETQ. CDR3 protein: CASSLAQGSGETQYF. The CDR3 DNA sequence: TGCGCCAGCAGCTTGGCCCAGGGTTCAGGAGAGACCCAGTACTTC. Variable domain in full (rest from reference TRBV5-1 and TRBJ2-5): KAGVTQTPRYLIKTRGQQVTLSCSPISGHRSVSWYQQTPGQGLQFLFEYFSETQRNKGNFPGRFSGRQFSNSRSEMNVSTLELGDSALYLCASSLAQGSGETQYFGPGTRLLVL.

The CDR3 region has the DNA TGTGCCAGCAGTATTCGACAGGGTGGGGCTGGCTACACCTTC. This sequence encodes CASSIRQGGAGYTF. V gene TRBV12-3 or TRBV12-4 combines with J gene TRBJ1-2; 7 nucleotides agree with TRBD1. V was pared by 5 bases and J by 7 bases, with 10 bases of the junction left unmatched. The CDR3 is 14 residues long.

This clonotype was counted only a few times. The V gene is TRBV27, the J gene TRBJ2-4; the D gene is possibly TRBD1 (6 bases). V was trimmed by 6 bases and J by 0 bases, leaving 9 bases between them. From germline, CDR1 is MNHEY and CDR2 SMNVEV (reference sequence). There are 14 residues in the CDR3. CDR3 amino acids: CASSVRGAKNIQYF. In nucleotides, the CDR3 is TGTGCCAGCAGCGTCAGGGGAGCCAAAAACATTCAGTACTTC.

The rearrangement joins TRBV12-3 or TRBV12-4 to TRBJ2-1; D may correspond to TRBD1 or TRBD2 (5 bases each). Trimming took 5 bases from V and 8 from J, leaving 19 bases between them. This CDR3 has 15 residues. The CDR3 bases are TGTGCCAGCAGTCTTGGGACCCTTATACGGGATGAGCAGTTCTTC. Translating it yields CASSLGTLIRDEQFF.

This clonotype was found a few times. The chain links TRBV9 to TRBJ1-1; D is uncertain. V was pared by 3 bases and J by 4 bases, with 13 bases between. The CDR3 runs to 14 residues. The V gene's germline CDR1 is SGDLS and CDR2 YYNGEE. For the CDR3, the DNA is TGTGCCAGCAGCGCCGGGCCTTCGAGCACTGAAGCTTTCTTT. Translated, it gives CASSAGPSSTEAFF. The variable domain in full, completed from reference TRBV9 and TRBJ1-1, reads DSGVTQTPKHLITATGQRVTLRCSPRSGDLSVYWYQQSLDQGLQFLIQYYNGEERAKGNILERFSAQQFPDLHSELNLSSLELGDSALYFCASSAGPSSTEAFFGQGTRLTVV.

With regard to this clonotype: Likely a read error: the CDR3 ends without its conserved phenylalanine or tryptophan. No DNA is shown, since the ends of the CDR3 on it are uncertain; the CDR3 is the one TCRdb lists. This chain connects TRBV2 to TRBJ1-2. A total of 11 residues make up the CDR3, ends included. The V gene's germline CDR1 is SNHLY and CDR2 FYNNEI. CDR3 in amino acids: CASSEKWGPSL.

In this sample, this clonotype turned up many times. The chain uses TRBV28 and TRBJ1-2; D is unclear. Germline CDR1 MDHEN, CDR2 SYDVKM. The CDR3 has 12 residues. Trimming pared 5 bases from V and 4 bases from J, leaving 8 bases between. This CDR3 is CASSILAYGYTF. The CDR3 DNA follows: TGTGCCAGCAGTATTCTCGCCTATGGCTACACCTTC.

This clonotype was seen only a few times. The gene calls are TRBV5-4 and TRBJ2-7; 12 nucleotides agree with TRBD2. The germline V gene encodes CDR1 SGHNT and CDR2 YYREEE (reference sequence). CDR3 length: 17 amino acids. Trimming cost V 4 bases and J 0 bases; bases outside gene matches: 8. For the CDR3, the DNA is TGTGCCAGCAGCCCGGGACTAGCGGGCTCTAGCTCCTACGAGCAGTACTTC. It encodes CASSPGLAGSSSYEQYF. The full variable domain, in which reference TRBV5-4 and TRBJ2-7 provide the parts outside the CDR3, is ETGVTQSPTHLIKTRGQQVTLRCSSQSGHNTVSWYQQALGQGPQFIFQYYREEENGRGNFPPRFSGLQFPNYSSELNVNALELDDSALYLCASSPGLAGSSSYEQYFGPGTRLTVT.

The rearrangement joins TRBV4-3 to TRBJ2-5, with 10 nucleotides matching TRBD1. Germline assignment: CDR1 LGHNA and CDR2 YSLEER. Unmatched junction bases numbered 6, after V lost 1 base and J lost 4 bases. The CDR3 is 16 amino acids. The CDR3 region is CASSQGQGADGETQYF. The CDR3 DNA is TGCGCCAGCAGCCAAGGACAGGGGGCTGATGGAGAGACCCAGTACTTC.

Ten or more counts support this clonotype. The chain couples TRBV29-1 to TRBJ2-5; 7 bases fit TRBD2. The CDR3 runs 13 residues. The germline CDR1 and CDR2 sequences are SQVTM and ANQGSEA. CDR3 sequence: CSAGVDPLETQYF. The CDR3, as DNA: TGCAGTGCGGGGGTCGACCCCTTGGAGACCCAGTACTTC.

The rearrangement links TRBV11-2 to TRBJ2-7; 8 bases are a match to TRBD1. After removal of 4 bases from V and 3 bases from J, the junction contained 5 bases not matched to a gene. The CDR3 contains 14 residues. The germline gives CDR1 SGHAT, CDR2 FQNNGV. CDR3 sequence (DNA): TGTGCCAGCAGCTCAAGGGACAGGAGCTACGAGCAGTACTTC. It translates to CASSSRDRSYEQYF.

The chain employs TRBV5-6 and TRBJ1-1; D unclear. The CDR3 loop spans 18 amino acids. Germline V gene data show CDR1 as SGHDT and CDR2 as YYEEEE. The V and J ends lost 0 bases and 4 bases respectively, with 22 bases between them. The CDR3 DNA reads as TGTGCCAGCAGCTTGGTGTTATTGGACTTCGGCGGTGGCACTGAAGCTTTCTTT. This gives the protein CASSLVLLDFGGGTEAFF.

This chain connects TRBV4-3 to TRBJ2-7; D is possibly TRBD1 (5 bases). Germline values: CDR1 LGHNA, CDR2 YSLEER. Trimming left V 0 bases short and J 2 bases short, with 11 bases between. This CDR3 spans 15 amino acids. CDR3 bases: TGCGCCAGCAGCCAAGATCTTCGACAGACCTACGAGCAGTACTTC. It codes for CASSQDLRQTYEQYF.

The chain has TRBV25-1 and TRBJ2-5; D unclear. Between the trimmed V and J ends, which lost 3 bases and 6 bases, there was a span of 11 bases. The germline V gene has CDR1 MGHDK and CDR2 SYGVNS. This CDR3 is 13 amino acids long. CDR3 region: CASSDHSLQTQYF. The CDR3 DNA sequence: TGTGCCAGCAGTGACCATTCACTCCAGACCCAGTACTTC.

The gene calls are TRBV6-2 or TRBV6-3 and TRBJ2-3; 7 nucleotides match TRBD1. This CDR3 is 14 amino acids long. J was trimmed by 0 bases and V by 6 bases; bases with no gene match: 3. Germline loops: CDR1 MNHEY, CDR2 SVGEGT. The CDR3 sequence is CASRRTGSTDTQYF. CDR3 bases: TGTGCCAGCAGGAGGACAGGTAGCACAGATACGCAGTATTTT.

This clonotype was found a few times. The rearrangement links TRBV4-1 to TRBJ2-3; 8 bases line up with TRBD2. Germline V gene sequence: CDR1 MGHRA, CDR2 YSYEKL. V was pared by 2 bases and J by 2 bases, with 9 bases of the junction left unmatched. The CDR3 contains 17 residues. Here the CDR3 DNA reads TGCGCCAGCAGCCAACCACCGCGACTAGCGTTCACAGATACGCAGTATTTT. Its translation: CASSQPPRLAFTDTQYF.

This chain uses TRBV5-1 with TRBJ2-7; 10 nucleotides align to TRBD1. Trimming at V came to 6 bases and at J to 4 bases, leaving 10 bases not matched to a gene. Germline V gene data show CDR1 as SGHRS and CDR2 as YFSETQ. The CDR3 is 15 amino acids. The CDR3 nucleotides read TGCGCCAGCACCGAACTTCCGGGACAGGGGTACGAGCAGTACTTC. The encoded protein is CASTELPGQGYEQYF.

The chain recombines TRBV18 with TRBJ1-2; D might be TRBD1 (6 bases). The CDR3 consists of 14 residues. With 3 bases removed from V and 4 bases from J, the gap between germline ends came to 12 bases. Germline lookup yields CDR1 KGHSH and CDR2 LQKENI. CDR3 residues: CASSPRGIGYGYTF. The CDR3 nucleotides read TGTGCCAGCTCACCCAGGGGAATTGGCTATGGCTACACCTTC.

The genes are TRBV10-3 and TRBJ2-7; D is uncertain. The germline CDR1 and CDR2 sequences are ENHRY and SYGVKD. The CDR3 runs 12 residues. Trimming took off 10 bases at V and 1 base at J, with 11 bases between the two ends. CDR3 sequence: CATNRKSYEQYF. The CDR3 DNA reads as TGTGCCACCAACCGGAAATCCTACGAGCAGTACTTC.

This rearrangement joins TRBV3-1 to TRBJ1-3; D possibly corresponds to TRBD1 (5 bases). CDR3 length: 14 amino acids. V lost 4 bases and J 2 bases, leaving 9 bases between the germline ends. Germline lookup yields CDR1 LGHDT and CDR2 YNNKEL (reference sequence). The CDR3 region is CASSPRDAGNTIYF. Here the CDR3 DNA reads TGTGCCAGCAGCCCTCGGGACGCTGGAAACACCATATATTTT.

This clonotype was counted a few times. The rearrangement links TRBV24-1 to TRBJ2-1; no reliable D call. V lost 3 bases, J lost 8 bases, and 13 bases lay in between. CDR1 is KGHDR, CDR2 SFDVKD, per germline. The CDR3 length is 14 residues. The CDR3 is CATSDIGLADEQFF. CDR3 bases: TGTGCCACCAGTGATATCGGGTTGGCGGATGAGCAGTTCTTC.

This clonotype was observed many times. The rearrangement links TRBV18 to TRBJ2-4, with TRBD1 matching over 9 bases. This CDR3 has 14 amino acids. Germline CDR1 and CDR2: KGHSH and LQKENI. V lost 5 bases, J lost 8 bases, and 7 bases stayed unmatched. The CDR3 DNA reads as TGTGCCAGCTCAGCCGGGACAGGGATAGACATTCAGTACTTC. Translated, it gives CASSAGTGIDIQYF. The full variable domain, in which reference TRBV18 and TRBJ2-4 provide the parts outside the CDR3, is NAGVMQNPRHLVRRRGQEARLRCSPMKGHSHVYWYRQLPEEGLKFMVYLQKENIIDESGMPKERFSAEFPKEGPSILRIQQVVRGDSAAYFCASSAGTGIDIQYFGAGTRLSVL.

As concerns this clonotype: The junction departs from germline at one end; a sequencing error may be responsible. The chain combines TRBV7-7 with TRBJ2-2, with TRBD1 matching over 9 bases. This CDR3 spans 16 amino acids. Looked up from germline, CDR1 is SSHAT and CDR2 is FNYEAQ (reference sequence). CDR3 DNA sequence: TGTGCTAGCAGCTTAGGACAGGGGATTTACACCGGGGAGCTGTTTTTT. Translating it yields CASSLGQGIYTGELFF. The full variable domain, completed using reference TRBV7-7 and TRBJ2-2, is GAGVSQSPRYKVTKRGQDVTLRCDPISSHATLYWYQQALGQGPEFLTYFNYEAQPDKSGLPSDRFSAERPEGSISTLTIQRTEQRDSAMYRCASSLGQGIYTGELFFGEGSRLTVL.

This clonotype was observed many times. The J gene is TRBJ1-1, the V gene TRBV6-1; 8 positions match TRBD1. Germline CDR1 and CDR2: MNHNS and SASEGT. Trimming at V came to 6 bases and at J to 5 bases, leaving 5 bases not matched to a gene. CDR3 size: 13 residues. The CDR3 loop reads CASSVTGATEAFF. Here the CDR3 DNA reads TGTGCCAGCAGCGTGACAGGGGCTACTGAAGCTTTCTTT.

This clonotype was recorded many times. The CDR3 here is CSARWGTGFGANVLTF. The CDR3 coding sequence is TGCAGTGCTAGATGGGGGACGGGGTTTGGGGCCAACGTCCTGACTTTC. The chain employs TRBV20-1 and TRBJ2-6; D is tentatively TRBD1 or TRBD2 (5 bases each). The CDR3 contains 16 residues. V gave up 2 bases and J gave up 3 bases, with 14 bases separating them. Germline CDR1 reads DFQATT; CDR2 reads SNEGSKA (reference sequence).

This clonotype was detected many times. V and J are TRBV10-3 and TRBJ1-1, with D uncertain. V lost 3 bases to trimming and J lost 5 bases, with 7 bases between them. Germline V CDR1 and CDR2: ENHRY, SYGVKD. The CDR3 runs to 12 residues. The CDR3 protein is CAISEAGTEAFF. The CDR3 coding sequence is TGTGCCATCAGTGAAGCGGGGACTGAAGCTTTCTTT.

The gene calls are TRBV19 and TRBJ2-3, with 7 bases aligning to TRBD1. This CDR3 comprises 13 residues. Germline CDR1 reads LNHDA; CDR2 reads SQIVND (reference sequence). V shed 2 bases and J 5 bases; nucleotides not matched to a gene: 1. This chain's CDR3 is CASSIQGVDTQYF. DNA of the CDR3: TGTGCCAGTAGTATACAGGGGGTAGATACGCAGTATTTT.

The DNA for the CDR3 is TGTGCCAGCAGTCGGGACGGGACAGCCCTCCTGGTGGGGTTTAACTATGGCTACACCTTC. Residues: CASSRDGTALLVGFNYGYTF. The gene calls are TRBV6-5 and TRBJ1-2; 7 positions agree with TRBD1. J lost 1 base, V lost 5 bases, and 22 bases had no gene match. The CDR3 totals 20 residues. Germline lookup yields CDR1 MNHEY and CDR2 SVGAGI.